The 14 T cell receptor beta chains listed next were all sequenced from one sample in a study of control samples from healthy donors and cancer patients. Sequencing used immunoSEQ multiplex PCR; TCRdb keeps in-frame clones, though not all of them. The table lists 350,000 to 450,000 clones, 90% of them singletons, with 5% to 8% in the top ten. The sequenced sample consisted of PBMCs. These receptor sequences come from a middle-aged man with head and neck cancer.

This clone is a singleton in its sample. The chain employs TRBV29-1 and TRBJ2-6; D gene uncertain. Per germline, CDR1 SQVTM and CDR2 ANQGSEA. The V end lost 4 bases, the J end lost 4 bases, and 14 bases lay between the germline ends. CDR3 length equals 15 residues. CDR3 amino acids: CSVGGPLEGANVLTF. The CDR3 DNA follows: TGCAGCGTTGGTGGCCCCTTGGAGGGGGCCAACGTCCTGACTTTC. The variable domain in full, completed from reference TRBV29-1 and TRBJ2-6, reads SAVISQKPSRDICQRGTSLTIQCQVDSQVTMMFWYRQQPGQSLTLIATANQGSEATYESGFVIDKFPISRPNLTFSTLTVSNMSPEDSSIYLCSVGGPLEGANVLTFGAGSRLTVL.

V usage is TRBV5-1 and J usage is TRBJ1-5, with D maybe TRBD1 (5 bases). CDR1 and CDR2 (germline): SGHRS, YFSETQ. This CDR3 region has 14 residues. Trimming removed 3 bases from V and 7 bases from J, with 14 bases in between. CDR3 in DNA: TGCGCCAGCAGCTCCGGGGACTTCACCCAGCCCCAGCATTTT. Translated, it gives CASSSGDFTQPQHF.

The genes are TRBV5-4 and TRBJ2-7; possible D gene TRBD2, 6 bases. The germline gives CDR1 SGHNT, CDR2 YYREEE (reference sequence). The CDR3 is 15 residues long. The V gene lost 4 bases and the J gene lost 2 bases, with 16 bases spanning the gap. CDR3 amino acids: CASSASGGATYEQYF. The CDR3 DNA reads TGTGCCAGCAGCGCCTCGGGCGGGGCCACCTACGAGCAGTACTTC.

J is TRBJ1-1 and V is TRBV14, with D perhaps TRBD1 (6 bases). V shed 0 bases and J shed 10 bases, with 12 bases lying between them. Germline CDR1 is SGHDN and CDR2 is FVKESK. CDR3 length equals 13 residues. The CDR3 loop reads CASSQDRGLSAFF. Written as DNA, the CDR3 is TGTGCCAGCAGCCAAGACAGGGGACTCTCAGCTTTCTTT.

The V gene is TRBV5-4, the J gene TRBJ2-5, with D perhaps TRBD2 (7 bases). The CDR3 is 13 amino acids. Germline CDR1 SGHNT, CDR2 YYREEE (reference sequence). V was cut by 3 bases and J by 5 bases, with 11 bases left in between. CDR3 sequence (DNA): TGTGCCAGCAGCTGGGGGGGGGCGGAGACCCAGTACTTC. Its protein product is CASSWGGAETQYF.

The rearrangement links TRBV7-8 to TRBJ1-5; D unresolved. Trimming pared 0 bases from V and 4 bases from J, leaving 16 bases between. CDR1 and CDR2 (germline): SGHVS, FQNEAQ. The CDR3 sequence is 17 residues long. The CDR3 spells CASSLATSPGGNQPQHF. CDR3 DNA sequence: TGTGCCAGCAGCTTAGCGACGAGTCCCGGCGGGAATCAGCCCCAGCATTTT.

Of note for this clone: The sample has other DNA sequences that encode this CDR3 too. V is TRBV7-8 and J is TRBJ2-7, with D perhaps matching TRBD1 (5 bases). Per germline, CDR1 SGHVS and CDR2 FQNEAQ. V gave up 7 bases and J gave up 0 bases, with 10 bases separating them. The CDR3 runs to 13 residues. The CDR3 loop reads CASTLGPSYEQYF. For the CDR3, the DNA is TGTGCCAGCACCTTGGGGCCCTCCTACGAGCAGTACTTC.

This clone was recorded once. The rearrangement uses TRBV4-2 and TRBJ2-7, with D uncertain. Trimming stripped 0 bases from V and 2 bases from J, with 11 bases between. CDR3 length: 15 amino acids. From germline, CDR1 is LGHNA and CDR2 YNFKEQ. The CDR3 sequence: CASSQESSDTYEQYF. DNA for the CDR3: TGTGCCAGCAGCCAAGAAAGTTCAGACACCTACGAGCAGTACTTC.

This chain links TRBV27 with TRBJ2-7; 9 bases agree with TRBD1. The germline V gene has CDR1 MNHEY and CDR2 SMNVEV (reference sequence). The V and J ends lost 5 bases and 1 base, in that order; junction bases with no gene match: 3. This CDR3 is built from 14 residues. CDR3 in DNA: TGTGCCAGCAGTGCCGGGACAGGGTCCTACGAGCAGTACTTC. Translation: CASSAGTGSYEQYF.

V is TRBV11-2 and J is TRBJ2-5; TRBD2 aligns across 11 bases. Germline CDR1 reads SGHAT; CDR2 reads FQNNGV. This CDR3 region has 19 residues. V dropped 5 bases and J dropped 0; count of bases not matched to a gene: 14. CDR3 protein: CASSPLSSGGLLYQETQYF. DNA for the CDR3: TGTGCCAGCAGCCCCCTATCTAGCGGGGGGCTATTGTACCAAGAGACCCAGTACTTC.

V usage is TRBV29-1 and J usage is TRBJ2-6, with D possibly matching TRBD1 (5 bases). Trimming cost V 1 base and J 4 bases, with 11 bases left between them. The CDR3 has 15 amino acids. Looked up from germline, CDR1 is SQVTM and CDR2 is ANQGSEA. CDR3 amino acids: CSVEAGASGANVLTF. The CDR3 coding sequence is TGCAGCGTTGAAGCTGGGGCGAGCGGGGCCAACGTCCTGACTTTC.

This chain links TRBV9 with TRBJ1-2, with TRBD1 identical over 7 bases. The CDR3 covers 15 residues. Germline V gene data show CDR1 as SGDLS and CDR2 as YYNGEE. V was clipped by 4 bases and J by 7 bases; unmatched bases: 13. CDR3 sequence (DNA): TGTGCCAGCAGCTTGAACCCAGGGGGGTTCGGTGGCTACACCTTC. Translated, it gives CASSLNPGGFGGYTF. The whole variable domain, remainder taken from reference TRBV9 and TRBJ1-2, is DSGVTQTPKHLITATGQRVTLRCSPRSGDLSVYWYQQSLDQGLQFLIQYYNGEERAKGNILERFSAQQFPDLHSELNLSSLELGDSALYFCASSLNPGGFGGYTFGSGTRLTVV.

The chain carries TRBV29-1 and TRBJ1-1, with a tentative D call TRBD1 (5 bases). Germline CDR1 SQVTM, CDR2 ANQGSEA. The CDR3 contains 12 residues. Trimming left V 3 bases short and J 1 base short, with 6 bases between. The CDR3 is CSVDRANTEAFF. CDR3 DNA sequence: TGCAGCGTTGACAGGGCGAACACTGAAGCTTTCTTT. Filled out from reference TRBV29-1 and TRBJ1-1, the complete variable domain reads SAVISQKPSRDICQRGTSLTIQCQVDSQVTMMFWYRQQPGQSLTLIATANQGSEATYESGFVIDKFPISRPNLTFSTLTVSNMSPEDSSIYLCSVDRANTEAFFGQGTRLTVV.

V gene TRBV11-3 combines with J gene TRBJ2-2; 8 positions agree with TRBD2. The CDR3 is made up of 15 amino acids. J gave up 11 bases and V 5 bases, and 13 bases lay outside the gene matches. CDR1 is SGHNT, CDR2 YENEEA, per germline. CDR3 bases: TGTGCCAGCAGCCGGCTTAGCGGGGATGGCAGCGAGCTGTTTTTT. Translated: CASSRLSGDGSELFF.